This TCR beta chain was obtained from a study of PD-L1 blockade in urothelial cancer. The repertoire was sequenced with immunoSEQ multiplex PCR; TCRdb's copy has only in-frame clones and lacks some. The sample has more than 55,000 clones, about 86% seen once. The CDR3 loop spans 17 amino acids. This clonotype was sampled from a man in his forties or fifties with urothelial cancer. Specimen: PBMCs, collected around atezolizumab (anti-PD-L1) treatment. V is TRBV21-1 and J is TRBJ2-1; the DNA was not compared with TRBD1, the D call given in the table. TRBV21-1 is noted as a pseudogene. For the CDR3, the DNA is TGTGCCAGCAGCAAAGCGGGGCAGCTCGGCTCCTACAATGAGCAGTTCTTC. It specifies CASSKAGQLGSYNEQFF.